The 5 T cell receptor beta chains in this list originate from one sample, sequenced in a study of technical replicates of blood from a handful of donors. TCRdb keeps only in-frame clones here, not all; method: immunoSEQ multiplex PCR. The profile shows some 78,000 clones, over 85% of them singletons. The sequencing input was T cells isolated from PBMCs. The receptors shown here come from a human donor in good health.

The chain recombines TRBV5-1 with TRBJ1-1; a possible D gene is TRBD1 (5 bases). This CDR3 has 14 amino acids. The germline gives CDR1 SGHRS, CDR2 YFSETQ. Trimming took 5 bases from V and 4 from J, leaving 15 bases between them. In nucleotides, the CDR3 is TGCGCCAGCAGTAAAAGGGGCGACGGCACTGAAGCTTTCTTT. Translating it yields CASSKRGDGTEAFF.

The chain is built from TRBV20-1 and TRBJ2-3; D remains unclear. The germline V gene has CDR1 DFQATT and CDR2 SNEGSKA (reference sequence). Trimming removed 3 bases from V and 6 bases from J, with 7 bases in between. There are 11 residues in the CDR3. For the CDR3, the DNA is TGCAGTGCTAGGGCCCGCGATACGCAGTATTTT. The encoded protein is CSARARDTQYF.

This chain connects TRBV7-2 to TRBJ2-7, with 8 bases lining up with TRBD2. Trimming at V came to 3 bases and at J to 0 bases, leaving 4 bases not matched to a gene. The CDR3 length is 15 residues. CDR1 and CDR2 (germline): SGHTA, FQGNSA. The CDR3 reads CASSFYGGDSYEQYF. For the CDR3, the DNA is TGTGCCAGCAGCTTTTACGGGGGGGACTCCTACGAGCAGTACTTC.

V usage is TRBV28 and J usage is TRBJ2-2; 7 nucleotides line up with TRBD2. The CDR3 covers 16 residues. Germline CDR1 MDHEN, CDR2 SYDVKM. The V and J ends lost 4 bases and 2 bases, in that order; junction bases with no gene match: 7. The CDR3 loop reads CASSSWGGGNTGELFF. Here the CDR3 DNA reads TGTGCCAGCAGTTCGTGGGGCGGGGGAAACACCGGGGAGCTGTTTTTT.

This chain connects TRBV5-1 to TRBJ1-2, with 10 bases fitting TRBD1. The V segment lost 4 bases and the J segment 4 bases; nucleotides outside the gene matches: 7. Germline V gives CDR1 SGHRS, CDR2 YFSETQ. The CDR3 loop spans 15 amino acids. The CDR3: CASSPLRTGGYGYTF. CDR3 DNA: TGCGCCAGCAGCCCTCTACGGACAGGGGGCTATGGCTACACCTTC.